The clone carrying this T cell receptor beta chain has just one count. Its antigen remains unidentified. A much larger clone lies one base from this, so it may be a read error. Other DNA sequences of this sample code for an identical CDR3. Using MiXCR, TCRdb re-called clones from the PCR reads. The sample lists fewer than 25,000 clones; more than 15% were seen once. This sample stems from a study of metastatic and nonmetastatic thyroid tumors. Treatment of any kind had been given to no patient before thyroid surgery. This CDR3 is built from 22 residues. The germline V gene has CDR1 MNHGY and CDR2 SVAAGI. Study observations and caveats: As reported, TCR beta diversity in blood and tumor was significantly higher in malignant thyroid tumors than in benign nodules.

Sequences were obtained from adjacent normal tissue. This TCR came from a male donor with papillary thyroid cancer or a benign thyroid nodule (not recorded which). Some clones in this sample may be carry-over from other donors' samples. This chain joins TRBV6-9 and TRBJ2-6, with 8 nucleotides matching TRBD1. The CDR3 region has the DNA TGTGCCAGCAGTTATTGGAGCAGCGATTTGGACAGGGCCCCCCCTGGGGCCAACGTCCTGACCTTC. Its protein product is CASSYWSSDLDRAPPGANVLTF.